Detailed here is one T cell receptor (beta chain). Relative to the germline gene, one junction end is altered; a read error may explain this. These data are taken from a study of blood T cell repertoires in COVID-19. Study as a whole: COVID-19 samples from acute and convalescent phases originated in the United States, Italy and Spain.

CDR1 and CDR2 (germline): KGHSH, LQKENI. This CDR3 comprises 14 residues. Participants, about 18 to 100 years old, spanned 24 US areas. Clinical histories supplied by participants themselves formed the basis of cohort assignment. Repertoires were generated with immunoSEQ multiplex PCR, while TCRdb's copy carries only in-frame clones and drops some. This table has 400,000 to 500,000 clones, about 88% appearing once. This chain connects TRBV18 to TRBJ1-1, with 10 bases lining up with TRBD1. Sequencing was done on a sample of PBMCs or T cells enriched from blood (not recorded which). The source of this sequence is a woman between 18 and 30 years old who had been exposed to COVID-19. The chain's CDR3 is CASSGSGTGVNVGF. Written as DNA, the CDR3 is TGTGCCAGCTCAGGCTCCGGGACAGGGGTAAACGTGGGCTTT.